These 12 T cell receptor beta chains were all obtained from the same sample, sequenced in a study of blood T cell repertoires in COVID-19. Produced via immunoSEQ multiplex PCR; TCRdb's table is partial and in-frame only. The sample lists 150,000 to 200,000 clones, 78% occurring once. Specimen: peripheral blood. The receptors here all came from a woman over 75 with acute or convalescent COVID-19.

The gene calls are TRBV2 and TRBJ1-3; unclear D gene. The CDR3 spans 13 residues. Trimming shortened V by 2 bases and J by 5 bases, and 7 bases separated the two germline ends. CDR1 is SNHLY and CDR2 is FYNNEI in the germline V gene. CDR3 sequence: CASSERERNTIYF. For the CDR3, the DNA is TGTGCCAGCAGTGAACGTGAGCGAAACACCATATATTTT.

CDR3 in amino acids: CASTLRENQPQHF. CDR3 nucleotide sequence: TGTGCCAGCACTTTGAGGGAGAATCAGCCCCAGCATTTT. The V and J genes are TRBV5-5 and TRBJ1-5; the D is unclear. The CDR3 extends over 13 amino acids. Looked up from germline, CDR1 is SGHKS and CDR2 is YYEKEE (reference sequence). Trimming removed 6 bases at V and 4 bases at J, with 11 bases between.

The CDR3 DNA follows: TGTGCCAGCAGTATGGAAAGGGGCGCCGAAGGTGAAAAACTGTTTTTT. Amino acid sequence: CASSMERGAEGEKLFF. The chain uses TRBV5-6 and TRBJ1-4; TRBD1 might be the D (5 bases). V dropped 5 bases and J dropped 7 bases, with 21 bases sitting between them. The CDR3 contains 16 residues. The germline V gene encodes CDR1 SGHDT and CDR2 YYEEEE.

The chain's CDR3 is CASSTGTSGRKNEQFF. Here the CDR3 DNA reads TGTGCCAGCTCTACCGGGACTAGCGGGAGAAAAAATGAGCAGTTCTTC. The V gene is TRBV2, the J gene TRBJ2-1; 14 positions match TRBD2. CDR3 length: 16 residues. V dropped 8 bases and J dropped 7; count of bases not matched to a gene: 10. Germline lookup yields CDR1 SNHLY and CDR2 FYNNEI.

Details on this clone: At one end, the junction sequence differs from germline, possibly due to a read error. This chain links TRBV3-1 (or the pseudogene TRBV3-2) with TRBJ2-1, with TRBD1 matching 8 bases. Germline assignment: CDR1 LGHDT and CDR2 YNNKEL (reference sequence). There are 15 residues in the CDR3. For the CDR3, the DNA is TGTGCCAGCACCCAAGGAGGACAGGGCTACAATGAGCAGTTCTTC. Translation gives CASTQGGQGYNEQFF.

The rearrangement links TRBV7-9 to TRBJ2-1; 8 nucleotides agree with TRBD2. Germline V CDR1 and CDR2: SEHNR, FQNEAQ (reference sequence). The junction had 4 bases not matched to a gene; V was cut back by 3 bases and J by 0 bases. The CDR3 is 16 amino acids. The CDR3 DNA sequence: TGTGCCAGCAGCTTGGGAGGGACTAGCTCCTACAATGAGCAGTTCTTC. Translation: CASSLGGTSSYNEQFF.

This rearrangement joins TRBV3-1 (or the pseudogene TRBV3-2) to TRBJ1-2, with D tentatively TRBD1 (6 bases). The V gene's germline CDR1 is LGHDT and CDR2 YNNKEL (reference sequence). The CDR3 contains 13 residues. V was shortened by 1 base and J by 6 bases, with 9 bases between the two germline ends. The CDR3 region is CASSQGYRDGYTF. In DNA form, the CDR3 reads TGTGCCAGCAGCCAAGGGTACAGGGATGGCTACACCTTC.

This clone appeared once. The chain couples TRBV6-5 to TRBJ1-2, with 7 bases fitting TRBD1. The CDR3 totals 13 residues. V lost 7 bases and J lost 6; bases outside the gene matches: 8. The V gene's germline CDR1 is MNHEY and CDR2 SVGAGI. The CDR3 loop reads CASNMGQSNGYTF. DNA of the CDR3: TGTGCCAGCAACATGGGACAGTCGAATGGCTACACCTTC.

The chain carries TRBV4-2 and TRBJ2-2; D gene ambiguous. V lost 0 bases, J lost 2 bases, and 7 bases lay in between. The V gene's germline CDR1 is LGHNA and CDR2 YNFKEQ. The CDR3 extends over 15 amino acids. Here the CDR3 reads CASSQDGPNTGELFF. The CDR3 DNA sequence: TGTGCCAGCAGCCAAGATGGGCCTAACACCGGGGAGCTGTTTTTT.

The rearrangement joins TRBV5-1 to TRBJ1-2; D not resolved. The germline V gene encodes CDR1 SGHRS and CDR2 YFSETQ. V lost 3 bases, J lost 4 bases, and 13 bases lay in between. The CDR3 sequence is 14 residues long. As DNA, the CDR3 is TGCGCCAGCAGCTCGTCCCGGCCGGGCTATGGCTACACCTTC. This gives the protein CASSSSRPGYGYTF.

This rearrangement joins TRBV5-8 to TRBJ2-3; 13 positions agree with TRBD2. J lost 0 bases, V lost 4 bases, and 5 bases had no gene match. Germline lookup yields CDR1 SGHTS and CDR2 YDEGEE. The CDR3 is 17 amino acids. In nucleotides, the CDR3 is TGTGCCAGCAGCCCCAGACTAGCGGGAGGAAGCACAGATACGCAGTATTTT. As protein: CASSPRLAGGSTDTQYF. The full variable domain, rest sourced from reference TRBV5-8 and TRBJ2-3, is EAGVTQSPTHLIKTRGQQATLRCSPISGHTSVYWYQQALGLGLQFLLWYDEGEERNRGNFPPRFSGRQFPNYSSELNVNALELEDSALYLCASSPRLAGGSTDTQYFGPGTRLTVL.

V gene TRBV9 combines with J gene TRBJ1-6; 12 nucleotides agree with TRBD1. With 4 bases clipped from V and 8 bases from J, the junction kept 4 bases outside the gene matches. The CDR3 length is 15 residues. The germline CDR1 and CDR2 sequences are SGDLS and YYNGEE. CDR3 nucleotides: TGTGCCAGCAGCCCCGGGACAGGGGGCGATTCACCCCTCCACTTT. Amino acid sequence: CASSPGTGGDSPLHF.